A selection of T cell receptor beta chains follows, all from one sample in a study of control samples from healthy donors and cancer patients. Data came from immunoSEQ multiplex PCR; TCRdb stores just in-frame clones and leaves some out. The table lists about 120,000 clones, roughly 86% of them singletons, with approximately 2.9% in the top ten. Sequencing was carried out using blood. These receptors originate from a man in his sixties in good health. CDR3s include the opening cysteine and the closing phenylalanine or tryptophan. The order of the fields is J gene, clone size, V gene, D gene, CDR3 length, CDR3 DNA, CDR3 protein. D genes are given only for firm matches. Expanded clones are given a class, and other clones once, few, many or no size at all.

TRBJ1-1	few	TRBV28	TRBD1	14	TGTGCCAGCAGTGCCCGACAGGGGAACACTGAAGCTTTCTTT	CASSARQGNTEAFF
TRBJ1-4	NA	TRBV7-9	NA	17	TGTGCCAGCACCCGACGAGGGGGTCTCGGTACTAATGAAAAACTGTTTTTT	CASTRRGGLGTNEKLFF
TRBJ1-5	NA	TRBV3-1/TRBV3-2	NA	16	TGTGCCAGCAGCCAAGGGGGCACATTGGGGGATCAGCCCCAGCATTTT	CASSQGGTLGDQPQHF
TRBJ2-2	few	TRBV27	NA	12	TGTGCCAGCAGTTTCCATTCCGGGGAGCTGTTTTTT	CASSFHSGELFF
TRBJ1-4	NA	TRBV21-1	NA	14	TGTGCCAGCAGCCTAAGGGACGGCCGTGAAAAACTGTTTTTT	CASSLRDGREKLFF
TRBJ2-1	NA	TRBV19	NA	12	TGTGCCAGTAGTATTTTAGGGACAGAGCAGTTCTTC	CASSILGTEQFF
TRBJ1-5	NA	TRBV2	NA	15	TGTGCCAGCAGTGTTATCAGGGGAGGCAATCAGCCCCAGCATTTT	CASSVIRGGNQPQHF
TRBJ2-7	NA	TRBV11-2	NA	12	TGTGCCAGCAGCTTACAAAACTACGAGCAGTACTTC	CASSLQNYEQYF
TRBJ2-3	NA	TRBV3-1/TRBV3-2	NA	12	TGTGCCAGCAGCCGGACCGGTTCTACGCAGTATTTT	CASSRTGSTQYF
TRBJ1-6	NA	TRBV6-2/TRBV6-3	TRBD1	12	TGTGCCAGCAGCACTGGGACAGGGACCCTCCACTTT	CASSTGTGTLHF
TRBJ1-4	NA	TRBV29-1	NA	12	TGCAGCGCCGGGGATCTCGGGGAAAAACTGTTTTTT	CSAGDLGEKLFF
TRBJ2-1	NA	TRBV18	TRBD2	14	TGTGCCAGCACTTTAGCGGGGGGAAACAATGAGCAGTTCTTC	CASTLAGGNNEQFF
TRBJ2-3	NA	TRBV25-1	NA	15	TGTGCCAGCAGTGATAGTTACAATCCCACAGATACGCAGTATTTT	CASSDSYNPTDTQYF
TRBJ1-6	NA	TRBV28	NA	17	TGTGCCAGCAGCCTAACCCGGGGGGGTGTTGCCCACCGACCCCTCCACTTT	CASSLTRGGVAHRPLHF
TRBJ1-2	NA	TRBV24-1	NA	13	TGTGCCACCAGTGCCGGTAAAGAGAGTGGCTACACCTTC	CATSAGKESGYTF
TRBJ1-5	NA	TRBV6-5	TRBD1	15	TGTGCCAGCAGTCCTACAGGGGCGAGCAATCAGCCCCAGCATTTT	CASSPTGASNQPQHF
TRBJ1-5	once	TRBV19	TRBD1	16	TGTGCCAGTAGTATGCTGTTCAGGGGGAACAATCAGCCCCAGCATTTT	CASSMLFRGNNQPQHF
TRBJ1-4	NA	TRBV7-2	NA	15	TGTGCCAGCAGCTCATCGGGTACAACTAATGAAAAACTGTTTTTT	CASSSSGTTNEKLFF
TRBJ2-2	NA	TRBV24-1	NA	15	TGTGCCACCAGTGATTTCCGGGGTGGTTTCGGGGAGCTGTTTTTT	CATSDFRGGFGELFF
TRBJ1-6	few	TRBV7-6	NA	14	TGTGCCAGCAGCTCACAGTTGGATAATTCACCCCTCCACTTT	CASSSQLDNSPLHF
TRBJ1-2	NA	TRBV5-1	NA	15	TGCGCCAGCAGGGTTGGACAGCTTGACAACTATGGCTACACCTTC	CASRVGQLDNYGYTF
TRBJ1-1	NA	TRBV7-2	NA	13	TGTGCCAGCAGCCAAACCCCGACAAAGGAAGCTTTCTTT	CASSQTPTKEAFF
TRBJ2-1	NA	TRBV27	TRBD1	12	TGTGCCAGCAGTTTTATGACAGGGCAGCAGTTCTTC	CASSFMTGQQFF
TRBJ1-2	NA	TRBV6-6	NA	15	TGTGCCAGCAGTTACTTTCGTCCAGGGTCGGAGGGCTACACCTTC	CASSYFRPGSEGYTF
TRBJ2-2	NA	TRBV5-6	NA	16	TGTGCCAGCAGTTTGGCGGGCGGGGCGAACACCGGGGAGCTGTTTTTT	CASSLAGGANTGELFF
TRBJ2-4	NA	TRBV28	TRBD1	17	TGTGCCAGCAGGAGTGTCGGGACAGGGGTAGCCAAAAACATTCAGTACTTC	CASRSVGTGVAKNIQYF
TRBJ2-1	NA	TRBV10-2	TRBD1	16	TGCGCCAGCAGGGGACAGGGGGTCCGCGCCTACAATGAGCAGTTCTTC	CASRGQGVRAYNEQFF
TRBJ2-5	NA	TRBV6-6	NA	16	TGTGCCAGCAGTCGAGGACAAGGATCGTACCAAGAGACCCAGTACTTC	CASSRGQGSYQETQYF
TRBJ1-6	once	TRBV27	NA	15	TGTGCCAGCACGGGCGGAGCAGGGTATAATTCACCCCTCCACTTT	CASTGGAGYNSPLHF
TRBJ1-1	NA	TRBV5-6	NA	14	TGTGCCAGCAGCTACCCGACAGGGAACACTGAAGCTTTCTTT	CASSYPTGNTEAFF
TRBJ1-6	NA	TRBV7-2	NA	14	TGTGCCAGCAGCCCCCAGACAGATAATTCACCCCTCCACTTT	CASSPQTDNSPLHF
TRBJ1-1	NA	TRBV7-9	NA	13	TGTGCCAGCAGCCCGGGACAGAACACTGAAGCTTTCTTT	CASSPGQNTEAFF
TRBJ2-3	NA	TRBV11-1	NA	12	TGTGCCAGCAGCTGGTTCGCAGATACGCAGTATTTT	CASSWFADTQYF
TRBJ2-5	NA	TRBV3-1/TRBV3-2	NA	16	TGTGCCAGCAGCCAAGATGGCGGGGGCGATCGAGAGACCCAGTACTTC	CASSQDGGGDRETQYF
TRBJ1-2	NA	TRBV19	NA	13	TGTGCCAGTAGTGACGGGGACCGCTATGGCTACACCTTC	CASSDGDRYGYTF
TRBJ2-5	few	TRBV28	NA	15	TGTGCCAGCGGCCTAACCGGGACTCCAACGGGGACCCAGTACTTC	CASGLTGTPTGTQYF
TRBJ1-2	NA	TRBV28	NA	16	TGTGCCAGCAGTGAGGGCGGGGACAAGGGAGTCTATGGCTACACCTTC	CASSEGGDKGVYGYTF
TRBJ2-6	NA	TRBV3-1/TRBV3-2	NA	14	TGTGCCAGCAGCCCAGTCGCCGGGGCCAACGTCCTGACTTTC	CASSPVAGANVLTF
TRBJ1-2	NA	TRBV5-1	NA	13	TGCGCCAGCAGCTCCGTTAGTCTGTCTGGCTACACCTTC	CASSSVSLSGYTF
TRBJ2-5	NA	TRBV6-2/TRBV6-3	NA	14	TGTGCCAGCAGCCCTACAAGAAACCAAGAGACCCAGTACTTC	CASSPTRNQETQYF
TRBJ2-7	NA	TRBV5-8	NA	10	TGTGTCAGCGGTCTGTCCGAGCAGTACTTC	CVSGLSEQYF
TRBJ1-4	NA	TRBV19	NA	15	TGTGCCAGTAGTATCGTCTCAACGAGCGGTGAAAAACTGTTTTTT	CASSIVSTSGEKLFF
TRBJ2-7	NA	TRBV12-5	TRBD1	15	TGTGCTAGTGGAACCGGACAGGGCAGCGTCTACGAGCAGTACTTC	CASGTGQGSVYEQYF
TRBJ2-7	NA	TRBV19	NA	13	TGTGCCAGTAGTATAGTTCCATCCCACGAGCAGTACTTC	CASSIVPSHEQYF
TRBJ2-7	NA	TRBV7-2	NA	14	TGTGCCAGCAGCTTAGGACATGGGACCTACGAGCAGTACTTC	CASSLGHGTYEQYF
TRBJ2-3	NA	TRBV5-1	NA	14	TGCGCCAGCAGTCTCGGCTCTGAGGTAGATACGCAGTATTTT	CASSLGSEVDTQYF